This TCR beta chain appears in the sequencing data of a study of shared clonotypes between healthy human individuals. HIV-negative, healthy adults without recent acute infections or vaccinations were the donors. Produced via immunoSEQ multiplex PCR; TCRdb's table is partial and in-frame only. There are over a million clones in the sample; around 78% occur only once, and roughly 0.65% lies in the top ten. The CDR3 sequence is 15 residues long. CDR1 is WNHNN and CDR2 is SYGVQD in the germline V gene (reference sequence). The V end lost 3 bases, the J end lost 0 bases, and 11 bases lay between the germline ends.

The chain joins TRBV10-1 to TRBJ1-1; TRBD1 might be the D (6 bases). The TCR originated in a man younger than 30 in good health. Some clones in this sample may be carry-over from other donors' samples. Sequencing used memory CD4+ T cells from PBMCs. The sample's subset: CD45RA-negative fraction. The CDR3 DNA is TGCGCCAGCAGTGACCCAGGACAGATGAACACTGAAGCTTTCTTT. This codes for CASSDPGQMNTEAFF.